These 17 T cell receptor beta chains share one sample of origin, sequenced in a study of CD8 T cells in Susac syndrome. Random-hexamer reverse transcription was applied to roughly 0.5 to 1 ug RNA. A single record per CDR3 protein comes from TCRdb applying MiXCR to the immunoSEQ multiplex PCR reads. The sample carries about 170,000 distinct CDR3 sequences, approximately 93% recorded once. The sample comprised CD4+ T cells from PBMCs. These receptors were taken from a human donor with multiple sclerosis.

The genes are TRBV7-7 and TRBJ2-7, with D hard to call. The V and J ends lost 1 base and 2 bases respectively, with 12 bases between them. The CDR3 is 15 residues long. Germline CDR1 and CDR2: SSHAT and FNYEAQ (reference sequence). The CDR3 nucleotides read TGTGCCAGCAGCTTAGGCCAAGGGAAGACCTACGAGCAGTACTTC. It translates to CASSLGQGKTYEQYF.

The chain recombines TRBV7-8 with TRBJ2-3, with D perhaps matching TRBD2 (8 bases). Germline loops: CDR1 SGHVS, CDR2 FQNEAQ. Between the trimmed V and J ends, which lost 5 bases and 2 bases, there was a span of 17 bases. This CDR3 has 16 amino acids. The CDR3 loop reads CASSPGGAGVTDTQYF. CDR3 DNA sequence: TGTGCCAGCAGCCCAGGGGGAGCGGGAGTCACAGATACGCAGTATTTT.

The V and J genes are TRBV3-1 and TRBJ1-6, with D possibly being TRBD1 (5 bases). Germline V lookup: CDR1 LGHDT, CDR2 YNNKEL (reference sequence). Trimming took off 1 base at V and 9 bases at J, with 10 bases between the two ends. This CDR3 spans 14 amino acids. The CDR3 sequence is CASSQVYGTSPLHF. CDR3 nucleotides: TGTGCCAGCAGCCAAGTTTACGGGACTTCACCCCTCCACTTT.

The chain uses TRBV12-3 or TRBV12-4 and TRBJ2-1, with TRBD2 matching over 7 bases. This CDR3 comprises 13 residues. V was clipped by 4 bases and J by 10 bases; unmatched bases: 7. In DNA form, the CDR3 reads TGTGCCAGCAGTTCCGAGCCGGGACTAGAGCAGTTCTTC. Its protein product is CASSSEPGLEQFF.

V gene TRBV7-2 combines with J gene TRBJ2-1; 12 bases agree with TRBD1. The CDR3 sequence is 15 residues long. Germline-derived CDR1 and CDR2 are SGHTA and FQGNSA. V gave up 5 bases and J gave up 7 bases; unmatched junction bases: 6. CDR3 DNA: TGTGCCAGCAGCGCGGGACAGGGGGCAGTTAATGAGCAGTTCTTC. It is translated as CASSAGQGAVNEQFF.

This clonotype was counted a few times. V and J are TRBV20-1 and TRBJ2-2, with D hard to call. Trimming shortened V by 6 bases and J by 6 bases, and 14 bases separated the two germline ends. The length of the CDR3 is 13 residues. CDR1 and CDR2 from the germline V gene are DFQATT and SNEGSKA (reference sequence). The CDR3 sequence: CSALWSASGELFF. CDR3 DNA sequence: TGCAGTGCATTGTGGTCCGCCTCCGGGGAGCTGTTTTTT.

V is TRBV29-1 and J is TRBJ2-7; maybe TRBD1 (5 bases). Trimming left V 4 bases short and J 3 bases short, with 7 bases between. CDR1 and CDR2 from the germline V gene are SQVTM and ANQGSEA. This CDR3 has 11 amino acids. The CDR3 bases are TGCAGCGTTGCTGACAGCTACGAGCAGTACTTC. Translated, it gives CSVADSYEQYF.

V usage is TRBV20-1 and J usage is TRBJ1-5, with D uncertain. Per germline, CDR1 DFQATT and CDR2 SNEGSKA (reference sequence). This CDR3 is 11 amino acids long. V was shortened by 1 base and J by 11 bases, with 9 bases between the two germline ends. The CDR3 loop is CSARGPSTQHF. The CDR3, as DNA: TGCAGTGCTAGAGGTCCCTCGACCCAGCATTTT.

CDR3 DNA sequence: TGTGCCAGCAGCGTAGTTTCCGGGTCGAATGAGCAGTTCTTC. Translation: CASSVVSGSNEQFF. This chain uses TRBV9 with TRBJ2-1; D gene uncertain. The germline V and J ends were trimmed by 0 bases and 7 bases, with 11 bases remaining between them. This CDR3 is built from 14 residues. Germline values: CDR1 SGDLS, CDR2 YYNGEE.

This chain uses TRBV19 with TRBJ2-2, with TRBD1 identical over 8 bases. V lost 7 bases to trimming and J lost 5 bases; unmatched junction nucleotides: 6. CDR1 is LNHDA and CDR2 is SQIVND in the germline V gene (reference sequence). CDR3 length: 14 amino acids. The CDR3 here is CASNVRQGTGELFF. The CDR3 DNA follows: TGTGCCAGTAATGTGAGACAGGGGACCGGGGAGCTGTTTTTT.

Here the CDR3 reads CASSPGGLGHVGQYF. CDR3 nucleotide sequence: TGTGCCAGCAGCCCTGGGGGCCTTGGGCACGTAGGGCAGTACTTC. The J gene is TRBJ2-5, the V gene TRBV3-1; TRBD1 is a possible D gene (6 bases). Germline CDR1 and CDR2: LGHDT and YNNKEL (reference sequence). Between the trimmed V and J ends, which lost 4 bases and 11 bases, there was a span of 23 bases. CDR3 length equals 15 residues.

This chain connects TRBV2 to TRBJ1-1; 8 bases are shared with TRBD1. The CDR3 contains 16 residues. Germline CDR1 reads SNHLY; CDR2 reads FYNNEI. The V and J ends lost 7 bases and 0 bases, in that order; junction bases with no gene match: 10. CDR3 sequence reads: CASTGGYLTMNTEAFF. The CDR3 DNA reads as TGTGCCAGCACAGGGGGCTACCTAACGATGAACACTGAAGCTTTCTTT. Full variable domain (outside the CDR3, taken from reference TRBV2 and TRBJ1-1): EPEVTQTPSHQVTQMGQEVILRCVPISNHLYFYWYRQILGQKVEFLVSFYNNEISEKSEIFDDQFSVERPDGSNFTLKIRSTKLEDSAMYFCASTGGYLTMNTEAFFGQGTRLTVV.

The CDR3 region is CASSQDYSSRMNEKLFF. In DNA form, the CDR3 reads TGCGCCAGCAGCCAAGATTATTCTTCACGGATGAATGAAAAACTGTTTTTT. The chain couples TRBV4-3 to TRBJ1-4; D is ambiguous. The CDR3 runs 17 residues. Trimming removed 0 bases from V and 5 bases from J, with 16 bases in between. CDR1 is LGHNA, CDR2 YSLEER, per germline.

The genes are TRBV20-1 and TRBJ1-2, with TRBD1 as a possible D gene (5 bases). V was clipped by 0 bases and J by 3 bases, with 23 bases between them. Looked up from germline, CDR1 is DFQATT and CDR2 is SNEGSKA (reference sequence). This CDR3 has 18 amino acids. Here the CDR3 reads CSARDLSSPGTPYYGYTF. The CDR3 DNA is TGCAGTGCTAGAGATCTTAGTTCGCCAGGGACGCCTTACTATGGCTACACCTTC.

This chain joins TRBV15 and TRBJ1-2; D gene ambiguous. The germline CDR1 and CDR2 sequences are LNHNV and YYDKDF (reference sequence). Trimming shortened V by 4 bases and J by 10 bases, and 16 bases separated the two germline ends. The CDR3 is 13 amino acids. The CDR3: CATSTMDGDPYTF. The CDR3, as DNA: TGTGCCACCAGCACAATGGACGGAGATCCCTACACCTTC.

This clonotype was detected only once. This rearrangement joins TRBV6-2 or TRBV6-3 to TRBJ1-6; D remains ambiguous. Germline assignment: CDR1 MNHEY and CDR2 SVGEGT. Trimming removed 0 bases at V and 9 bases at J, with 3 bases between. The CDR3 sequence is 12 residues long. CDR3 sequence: CASSYSLSPLHF. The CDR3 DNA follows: TGTGCCAGCAGTTACTCTCTTTCACCCCTCCACTTT.

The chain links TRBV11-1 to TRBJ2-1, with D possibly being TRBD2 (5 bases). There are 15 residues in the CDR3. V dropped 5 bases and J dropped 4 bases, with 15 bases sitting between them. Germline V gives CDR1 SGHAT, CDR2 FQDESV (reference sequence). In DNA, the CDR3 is TGTGCCAGCAGCCCGGACTCAGGCAGGTACAATGAGCAGTTCTTC. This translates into CASSPDSGRYNEQFF. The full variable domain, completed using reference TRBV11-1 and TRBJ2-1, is EAEVAQSPRYKITEKSQAVAFWCDPISGHATLYWYRQILGQGPELLVQFQDESVVDDSQLPKDRFSAERLKGVDSTLKIQPAELGDSAMYLCASSPDSGRYNEQFFGPGTRLTVL.